The following is a TCR beta chain sequence with its context. This record comes from a study of blood T cell repertoires in COVID-19. This CDR3 has 9 residues. The repertoire was sequenced with immunoSEQ multiplex PCR; TCRdb's copy has only in-frame clones and lacks some. The sample yields about 170,000 clones, approximately 84% seen once. The sequencing input was peripheral blood. The receptor was derived from a man aged 35-49 years who had recovered from COVID-19. V is TRBV21-1 and J is TRBJ2-7; TRBD2 is the table's D call, not checked against the DNA. TRBV21-1 is marked as a pseudogene. The CDR3 bases are TGTGCCAGCAGCCGTCAGCAGTACTTC. Amino acids: CASSRQQYF.